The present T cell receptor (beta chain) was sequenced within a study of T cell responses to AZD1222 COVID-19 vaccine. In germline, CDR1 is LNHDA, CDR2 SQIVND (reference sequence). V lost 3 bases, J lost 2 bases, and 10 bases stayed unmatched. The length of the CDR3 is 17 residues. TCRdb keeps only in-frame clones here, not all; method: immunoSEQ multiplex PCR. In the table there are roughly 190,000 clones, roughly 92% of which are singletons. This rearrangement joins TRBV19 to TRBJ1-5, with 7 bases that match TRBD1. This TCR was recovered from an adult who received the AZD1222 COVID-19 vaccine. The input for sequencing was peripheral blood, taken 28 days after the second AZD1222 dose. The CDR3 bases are TGTGCCAGTAGTATGAGGGGGCAGTACGACGGCAATCAGCCCCAGCATTTT. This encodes CASSMRGQYDGNQPQHF.